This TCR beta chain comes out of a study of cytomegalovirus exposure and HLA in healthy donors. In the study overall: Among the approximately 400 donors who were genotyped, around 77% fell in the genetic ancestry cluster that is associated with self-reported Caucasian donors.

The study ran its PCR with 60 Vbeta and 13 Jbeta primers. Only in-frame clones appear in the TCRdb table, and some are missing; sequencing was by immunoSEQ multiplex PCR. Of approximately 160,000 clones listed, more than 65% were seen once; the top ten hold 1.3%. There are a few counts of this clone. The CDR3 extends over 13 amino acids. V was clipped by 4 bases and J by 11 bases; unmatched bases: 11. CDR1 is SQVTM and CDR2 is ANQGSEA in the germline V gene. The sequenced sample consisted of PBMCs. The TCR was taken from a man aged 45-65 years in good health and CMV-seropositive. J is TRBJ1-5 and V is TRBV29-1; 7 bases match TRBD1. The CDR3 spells CSVGLQGRGAQHF. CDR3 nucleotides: TGCAGCGTTGGGCTACAGGGGCGAGGGGCCCAGCATTTT.